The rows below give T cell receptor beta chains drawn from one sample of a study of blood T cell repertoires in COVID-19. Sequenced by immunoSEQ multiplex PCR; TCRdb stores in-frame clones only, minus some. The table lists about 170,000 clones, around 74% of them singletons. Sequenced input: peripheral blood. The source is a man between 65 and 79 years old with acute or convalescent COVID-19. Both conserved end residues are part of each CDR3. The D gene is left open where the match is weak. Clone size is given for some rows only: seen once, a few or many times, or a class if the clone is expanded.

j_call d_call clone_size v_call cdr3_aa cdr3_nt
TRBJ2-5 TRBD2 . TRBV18 CASSPPREGARETQYF TGTGCCAGCTCACCACCGCGGGAGGGCGCACGAGAGACCCAGTACTTC
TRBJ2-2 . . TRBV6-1 CASSEASGSNTGELFF TGTGCCAGCAGTGAAGCCTCCGGTTCGAACACCGGGGAGCTGTTTTTT
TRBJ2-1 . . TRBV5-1 CASSLQYNEQFF TGCGCCAGCAGCCTACAGTACAATGAGCAGTTCTTC
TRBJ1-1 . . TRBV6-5 CASIPSPQYTEAFF TGTGCCAGCATTCCTAGCCCTCAGTACACTGAAGCTTTCTTT
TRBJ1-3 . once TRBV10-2 CASRGSTGNTIYF TGCGCCAGCAGGGGGAGTACTGGAAACACCATATATTTT
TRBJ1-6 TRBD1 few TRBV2 CASRWDRQNSPLHF TGTGCCAGCAGATGGGACAGGCAAAATTCACCCCTCCACTTT
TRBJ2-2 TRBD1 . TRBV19 CASSQGATGELFF TGTGCCAGTTCCCAGGGGGCTACCGGGGAGCTGTTTTTT
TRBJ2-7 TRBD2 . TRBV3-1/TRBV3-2 CASRPSGGARFREQYF TGTGCCAGCAGGCCCTCCGGGGGGGCCCGTTTCCGCGAGCAGTACTTC
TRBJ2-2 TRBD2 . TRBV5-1 CASSPTSGGLSTGELFF TGCGCCAGCAGCCCGACTAGCGGGGGCCTTAGTACCGGGGAGCTGTTTTTT
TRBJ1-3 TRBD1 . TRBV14 CASSQGRDRGNTIYF TGTGCCAGCAGCCAAGGCAGGGACAGGGGAAACACCATATATTTT
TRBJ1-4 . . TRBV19 CASSESGPSSQLFF TGTGCCAGTAGTGAGTCAGGGCCCTCGTCTCAACTGTTTTTT
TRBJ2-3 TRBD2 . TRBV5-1 CASSLVAGVVDTQYF TGCGCCAGCAGCTTGGTTGCGGGGGTAGTGGATACGCAGTATTTT
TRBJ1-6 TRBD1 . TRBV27 CASSFRGQANSPLHF TGTGCCAGCAGTTTCCGCGGACAGGCTAATTCACCCCTCCACTTT
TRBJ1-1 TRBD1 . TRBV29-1 CSGGDRHTEAFF TGCAGCGGAGGGGACAGGCACACTGAAGCTTTCTTT
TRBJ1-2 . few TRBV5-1 CASSPLQEGYGYTF TGCGCCAGCAGCCCCTTGCAGGAGGGCTATGGCTACACCTTC
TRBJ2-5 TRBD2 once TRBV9 CASSVAGGLGETQYF TGTGCCAGCAGCGTAGCGGGAGGACTCGGGGAGACCCAGTACTTC
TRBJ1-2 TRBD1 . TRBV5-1 CASSPFGTGDYGYTF TGCGCCAGCAGCCCTTTCGGGACAGGGGACTATGGCTACACCTTC
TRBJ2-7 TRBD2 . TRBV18 CASSPPTAGFYEQYF TGTGCCAGCTCACCACCAACAGCGGGGTTTTACGAGCAGTACTTC
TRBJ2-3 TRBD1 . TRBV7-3 CASSFVGQGLSDTQYF TGTGCCAGCAGCTTCGTCGGACAGGGGCTATCAGATACGCAGTATTTT
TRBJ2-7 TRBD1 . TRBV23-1 CASSQSGPDREYTGYEQYF TGCGCCAGCAGTCAATCCGGCCCTGACAGGGAGTATACCGGCTACGAGCAGTACTTC
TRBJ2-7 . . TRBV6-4 CASRSEQYF TGTGCCAGCCGTAGCGAGCAGTACTTC
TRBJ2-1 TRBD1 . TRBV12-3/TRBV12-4 CASSRDRGDEQFF TGTGCCAGCAGTCGTGACAGGGGGGATGAGCAGTTCTTC
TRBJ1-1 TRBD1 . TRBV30 CAWSGGEIQGGPNTEAFF TGTGCCTGGAGTGGAGGGGAAATACAGGGGGGGCCGAACACTGAAGCTTTCTTT
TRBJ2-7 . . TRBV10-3 CAISESIEQYF TGTGCCATCAGTGAGTCCATCGAGCAGTACTTC
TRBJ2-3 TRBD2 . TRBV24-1 CATSDQLAGDTDTQYF TGTGCCACCAGTGATCAACTAGCGGGAGACACAGATACGCAGTATTTT
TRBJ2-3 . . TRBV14 CASSHFVGASTDTQYF TGTGCCAGCAGCCATTTTGTGGGGGCTAGCACAGATACGCAGTATTTT
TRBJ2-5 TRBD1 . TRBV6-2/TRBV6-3 CASSYHDRGGTQYF TGTGCCAGCAGTTACCACGACAGGGGCGGGACCCAGTACTTC
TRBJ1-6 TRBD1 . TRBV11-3 CASSTDRVNSPLHF TGTGCCAGCAGCACCGACAGGGTCAATTCACCCCTCCACTTT
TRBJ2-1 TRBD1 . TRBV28 CASIPTGATYNEQFF TGTGCCAGTATCCCGACAGGGGCAACATACAATGAGCAGTTCTTC
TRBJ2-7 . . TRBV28 CASSFPGTYEQYF TGTGCCAGCAGTTTCCCGGGGACCTACGAGCAGTACTTC
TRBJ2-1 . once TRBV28 CASRKLQGNEQFF TGTGCCAGCAGGAAACTCCAGGGGAATGAGCAGTTCTTC
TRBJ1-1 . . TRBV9 CASSFTDRLNTEAFF TGTGCCAGCAGCTTTACCGACAGGCTGAACACTGAAGCTTTCTTT
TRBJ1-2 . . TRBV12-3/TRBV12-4 CASSRARGYTF TGTGCCAGCAGCAGGGCGAGGGGCTACACCTTC
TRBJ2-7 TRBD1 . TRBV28 CASRPPTGGASEQYF TGTGCCAGCAGGCCCCCGACAGGGGGCGCATCCGAGCAGTACTTC